The present entry profiles one T cell receptor beta chain with its context. The data were taken from a study of lymphopenia after photon versus proton radiotherapy. CDR3 length: 12 residues. Germline loops: CDR1 KGHSH, CDR2 LQKENI. V shed 2 bases and J shed 5 bases, with 7 bases lying between them. Assay used: immunoSEQ multiplex PCR; TCRdb lists only in-frame clones, some missing. The sample carries 37,000 or so clones, about 84% recorded once. The sequencing used peripheral blood, collected from a patient treated with photon-based radiotherapy. The TCR sequence derives from a man aged 45-60 years with gastric cancer. The rearrangement links TRBV18 to TRBJ2-7; D not certain. CDR3 DNA sequence: TGTGCCAGCTCACCATCCCGTGACGAGCAGTACTTC. Amino acids: CASSPSRDEQYF.